A single sample gave rise to the 23 T cell receptor beta chains below, sequenced in a study of control samples from healthy donors and cancer patients. Clones were read by immunoSEQ multiplex PCR, and TCRdb kept only the in-frame ones, dropping some. In the table there are fewer than 45,000 clones, roughly 90% of which are singletons. Specimen: PBMCs. Receptors were obtained from a woman in her thirties or forties with head and neck cancer.

The rearrangement uses TRBV6-5 and TRBJ1-5; 7 nucleotides match TRBD1. V shed 6 bases, J shed 7 bases, and the junction held 12 bases outside the gene matches. CDR1 is MNHEY, CDR2 SVGAGI, per germline. The CDR3 sequence is 15 residues long. The CDR3 bases are TGTGCCAGCAGGGCCAGGGGGGGGCAAGGACAGCCCCAGCATTTT. Encoded protein: CASRARGGQGQPQHF.

The gene calls are TRBV10-1 and TRBJ2-1; unclear D gene. The germline gives CDR1 WNHNN, CDR2 SYGVQD (reference sequence). The V gene lost 1 base and the J gene lost 10 bases, with 11 bases spanning the gap. The CDR3 has 13 amino acids. The CDR3 nucleotides are TGCGCCAGCAGTGAGTTGATTAACGGCGAGCAGTTCTTC. This encodes CASSELINGEQFF.

This rearrangement joins TRBV3-1 (or the pseudogene TRBV3-2) to TRBJ1-3; D is ambiguous. V was clipped by 1 base and J by 0 bases, with 7 bases between them. The CDR3 consists of 15 residues. Looked up from germline, CDR1 is LGHDT and CDR2 is YNNKEL (reference sequence). The CDR3 loop reads CASSQVWSSGNTIYF. In DNA form, the CDR3 reads TGTGCCAGCAGCCAAGTGTGGTCCTCTGGAAACACCATATATTTT.

This clone came up a few times. The V and J genes are TRBV7-9 and TRBJ1-6, with TRBD1 matching over 7 bases. Looked up from germline, CDR1 is SEHNR and CDR2 is FQNEAQ (reference sequence). This CDR3 comprises 15 residues. V shed 5 bases and J 5 bases; nucleotides not matched to a gene: 6. The CDR3, as DNA: TGTGCCAGCAGCCTGGGGACAGCTAATAATTCACCCCTCCACTTT. Translating it yields CASSLGTANNSPLHF. The entire variable domain, with the rest obtained from reference TRBV7-9 and TRBJ1-6, is as follows: DTGVSQNPRHKITKRGQNVTFRCDPISEHNRLYWYRQTLGQGPEFLTYFQNEAQLEKSRLLSDRFSAERPKGSFSTLEIQRTEQGDSAMYLCASSLGTANNSPLHFGNGTRLTVT.

This chain joins TRBV6-5 and TRBJ1-1; possible D gene TRBD1, 5 bases. Germline-derived CDR1 and CDR2 are MNHEY and SVGAGI. Trimming took off 2 bases at V and 4 bases at J, with 14 bases between the two ends. The CDR3 loop spans 15 amino acids. The CDR3 here is CASSYSDSPVTEAFF. CDR3 in DNA: TGTGCCAGCAGTTACAGTGACAGTCCAGTCACTGAAGCTTTCTTT.

The chain links TRBV28 to TRBJ1-2, with D tentatively TRBD1 (5 bases). V lost 5 bases, J lost 4 bases, and 17 bases lay in between. CDR3 length: 15 amino acids. The germline V gene encodes CDR1 MDHEN and CDR2 SYDVKM. The CDR3 nucleotides are TGTGCCAGCAGTCTTGACGGGACCCGAGCCTATGGCTACACCTTC. This gives the protein CASSLDGTRAYGYTF.

This clone was picked up a small number of times. V and J are TRBV10-3 and TRBJ2-7; D is possibly TRBD1 or TRBD2 (5 bases each). The CDR3 spans 14 residues. Germline V gene data show CDR1 as ENHRY and CDR2 as SYGVKD. V lost 4 bases and J lost 0, with 10 bases in between. CDR3 nucleotides: TGTGCCATCAGTGGAAGGGACGGCTCCTACGAGCAGTACTTC. Its translation: CAISGRDGSYEQYF.

The table lists this clone with a count of one. The CDR3 nucleotides read TGTGCCAGCAGATCAGGACAGGGTAGCTATAATTCACCCCTCCACTTT. This sequence encodes CASRSGQGSYNSPLHF. The chain combines TRBV5-5 with TRBJ1-6, with 8 bases lining up with TRBD1. This CDR3 has 16 residues. Per the germline V gene, CDR1 is SGHKS and CDR2 is YYEKEE (reference sequence). The V and J ends lost 5 bases and 3 bases, in that order; junction bases with no gene match: 7. The complete variable domain, with remaining parts taken from reference TRBV5-5 and TRBJ1-6, reads DAGVTQSPTHLIKTRGQQVTLRCSPISGHKSVSWYQQVLGQGPQFIFQYYEKEERGRGNFPDRFSARQFPNYSSELNVNALLLGDSALYLCASRSGQGSYNSPLHFGNGTRLTVT.

The rearrangement uses TRBV11-2 and TRBJ2-3; 16 nucleotides line up with TRBD2. Germline V CDR1 and CDR2: SGHAT, FQNNGV. Losses at the gene ends were 1 base for V and 4 bases for J; bases not matched to a gene: 2. The CDR3 runs 17 residues. CDR3: CASSLVGTSGGADTQYF. Here the CDR3 DNA reads TGTGCCAGCAGCTTAGTAGGGACTAGCGGGGGGGCAGATACGCAGTATTTT. Drawing the rest from reference TRBV11-2 and TRBJ2-3, the complete variable domain is EAGVAQSPRYKIIEKRQSVAFWCNPISGHATLYWYQQILGQGPKLLIQFQNNGVVDDSQLPKDRFSAERLKGVDSTLKIQPAKLEDSAVYLCASSLVGTSGGADTQYFGPGTRLTVL.

This chain uses TRBV7-9 with TRBJ2-7; TRBD1 matches at 9 bases. The length of the CDR3 is 16 residues. Germline V lookup: CDR1 SEHNR, CDR2 FQNEAQ (reference sequence). J lost 2 bases, V lost 5 bases, and 10 bases had no gene match. DNA for the CDR3: TGTGCCAGCAGCCACGACGGACAGGGGAACCCCTACGAGCAGTACTTC. Protein: CASSHDGQGNPYEQYF.

The chain recombines TRBV24-1 with TRBJ1-2; 11 nucleotides line up with TRBD1. The junction had 2 bases not matched to a gene; V was cut back by 3 bases and J by 3 bases. Germline CDR1 is KGHDR and CDR2 is SFDVKD. This CDR3 has 15 amino acids. The CDR3, as DNA: TGTGCCACCAGTGATAGGACAGGGGGCTACTATGGCTACACCTTC. Its translation: CATSDRTGGYYGYTF.

The rearrangement links TRBV6-1 to TRBJ1-2; weak D call: TRBD1 (5 bases). The CDR3 runs 15 residues. Germline V gives CDR1 MNHNS, CDR2 SASEGT. V shed 0 bases and J shed 7 bases, with 15 bases lying between them. As DNA, the CDR3 is TGTGCCAGCAGTGAAGCGCGGGGCCCGAGCCCTGGCTACACCTTC. Protein: CASSEARGPSPGYTF.

This chain uses TRBV3-1 (or the pseudogene TRBV3-2) with TRBJ1-2; D ambiguous. The CDR3 covers 11 residues. Per the germline V gene, CDR1 is LGHDT and CDR2 is YNNKEL (reference sequence). Trimming removed 4 bases at V and 7 bases at J, with 7 bases between. CDR3 amino acids: CASSLKGGYTF. DNA for the CDR3: TGTGCCAGCAGCCTAAAGGGTGGCTACACCTTC.

In nucleotides, the CDR3 is TGCAGTGCTAGGGTTATCGCTGAAGCTTTCTTT. Translating it yields CSARVIAEAFF. The V and J genes are TRBV20-1 and TRBJ1-1; D remains ambiguous. The CDR3 is 11 residues long. Germline V lookup: CDR1 DFQATT, CDR2 SNEGSKA (reference sequence). V was trimmed by 3 bases and J by 6 bases, leaving 8 bases between them.

V is TRBV12-5 and J is TRBJ2-2; 8 bases are shared with TRBD2. This CDR3 contains 18 residues. Germline values: CDR1 LGHNT, CDR2 FRNRAP. The trim removed 0 bases at V and 1 base at J, leaving 7 bases unmatched. CDR3 sequence: CASGLVLQTSENTGELFF. In DNA form, the CDR3 reads TGTGCTAGTGGTTTGGTACTCCAGACTAGCGAGAACACCGGGGAGCTGTTTTTT. The complete variable domain, with remaining parts taken from reference TRBV12-5 and TRBJ2-2, reads DARVTQTPRHKVTEMGQEVTMRCQPILGHNTVFWYRQTMMQGLELLAYFRNRAPLDDSGMPKDRFSAEMPDATLATLKIQPSEPRDSAVYFCASGLVLQTSENTGELFFGEGSRLTVL.

V gene TRBV19 combines with J gene TRBJ1-5; D is uncertain. Trimming shortened V by 4 bases and J by 1 base, and 11 bases separated the two germline ends. Germline CDR1 is LNHDA and CDR2 is SQIVND (reference sequence). CDR3 length: 15 amino acids. The CDR3: CASSTPGVSNQPQHF. The CDR3, as DNA: TGTGCCAGTAGTACCCCGGGAGTAAGCAATCAGCCCCAGCATTTT. Filled out from reference TRBV19 and TRBJ1-5, the complete variable domain reads DGGITQSPKYLFRKEGQNVTLSCEQNLNHDAMYWYRQDPGQGLRLIYYSQIVNDFQKGDIAEGYSVSREKKESFPLTVTSAQKNPTAFYLCASSTPGVSNQPQHFGDGTRLSIL.

J is TRBJ2-1 and V is TRBV14; 11 positions match TRBD2. The CDR3 loop spans 16 amino acids. J was trimmed by 8 bases and V by 5 bases; bases with no gene match: 11. CDR1 and CDR2 (germline): SGHDN, FVKESK. The CDR3 is CASSEGLAVRWDEQFF. As DNA, the CDR3 is TGTGCCAGCAGCGAGGGACTAGCGGTCCGTTGGGATGAGCAGTTCTTC.

The genes are TRBV3-1 (or the pseudogene TRBV3-2) and TRBJ2-1; 11 nucleotides line up with TRBD2. The CDR3 loop spans 17 amino acids. V lost 0 bases, J lost 4 bases, and 5 bases stayed unmatched. Germline CDR1 is LGHDT and CDR2 is YNNKEL (reference sequence). CDR3 residues: CASSQDSWTSGYNEQFF. The CDR3 bases are TGTGCCAGCAGCCAAGATTCTTGGACTAGCGGGTACAATGAGCAGTTCTTC.

The CDR3 coding sequence is TGCAGCGTTGGGGCCAGGGCGCCGCTTGAAGCTTTCTTT. Its translation is CSVGARAPLEAFF. The rearrangement joins TRBV29-1 to TRBJ1-1; TRBD1 might be the D (5 bases). The CDR3 length is 13 residues. Germline V CDR1 and CDR2: SQVTM, ANQGSEA. Trimming cost V 4 bases and J 7 bases, with 16 bases left between them.

This chain joins TRBV6-5 and TRBJ1-1; D is possibly TRBD1 (5 bases). The CDR3 is 15 amino acids. The V gene's germline CDR1 is MNHEY and CDR2 SVGAGI. The V and J ends lost 9 bases and 0 bases respectively, with 17 bases between them. The CDR3: CARQMRGRMNTEAFF. DNA for the CDR3: TGTGCCAGACAGATGCGGGGGAGGATGAACACTGAAGCTTTCTTT.

This clone occurred once. The chain combines TRBV5-1 with TRBJ2-7; 9 bases fit TRBD1. Germline CDR1 and CDR2: SGHRS and YFSETQ. V was clipped by 0 bases and J by 2 bases; unmatched bases: 21. The CDR3 is 21 residues long. The CDR3 bases are TGCGCCAGCAGCTTGGCTCTACGGCGGACAGGGGATCGAAGAAGTCCCTACGAGCAGTACTTC. Encoded protein: CASSLALRRTGDRRSPYEQYF. Based on the CDR3 plus reference TRBV5-1 and TRBJ2-7, the full variable domain is KAGVTQTPRYLIKTRGQQVTLSCSPISGHRSVSWYQQTPGQGLQFLFEYFSETQRNKGNFPGRFSGRQFSNSRSEMNVSTLELGDSALYLCASSLALRRTGDRRSPYEQYFGPGTRLTVT.

V gene TRBV4-1 combines with J gene TRBJ2-1; D gene uncertain. The V gene's germline CDR1 is MGHRA and CDR2 YSYEKL. This CDR3 is built from 13 residues. The V and J ends lost 0 bases and 13 bases respectively, with 13 bases between them. This CDR3 reads CASSQELVSEQFF. CDR3 DNA: TGCGCCAGCAGCCAAGAACTTGTCAGTGAACAGTTCTTC.

The CDR3 region has the DNA TGTGCCAGCTCACCTGGACAGGGGGCGGATCAGCCCCAGCATTTT. Translating gives CASSPGQGADQPQHF. The chain has TRBV18 and TRBJ1-5; TRBD1 aligns across 11 bases. Germline assignment: CDR1 KGHSH and CDR2 LQKENI. The CDR3 contains 15 residues. V shed 3 bases, J shed 5 bases, and the junction held 3 bases outside the gene matches.